This is a list of T cell receptor beta chains from one sample in a study of blood T cell repertoires in COVID-19. Repertoires were generated with immunoSEQ multiplex PCR, while TCRdb's copy carries only in-frame clones and drops some. The sample has more than 95,000 clones; approximately 90% are singletons. The sequenced sample consisted of peripheral blood. These receptors were obtained from a man between 60 and 75 years old with acute or convalescent COVID-19. The conserved cysteine and the conserved F or W are not part of the CDR3 here. Each record gives: V gene, CDR3 protein.

V gene: TRBV5-1; CDR3 protein: ASSFLRSEAANQPQH
V gene: TRBV4-2; CDR3 protein: ASSQSDRGRQETQY
V gene: TRBV27; CDR3 protein: ASSPINPGTSGTDTQY
V gene: TRBV5-4; CDR3 protein: ASSLDGAPAF
V gene: TRBV6-6; CDR3 protein: ASSLPGNQPQH
V gene: TRBV19; CDR3 protein: ASSMNSGQNTEAF
V gene: TRBV5-1; CDR3 protein: ASTSQGTGELF
V gene: TRBV9; CDR3 protein: ASSASGAKQETQY
V gene: TRBV6-5; CDR3 protein: ASSYTTGTQY
V gene: TRBV11-2; CDR3 protein: ASSLLDRGAF
V gene: TRBV27; CDR3 protein: ASSLLSNQPQH
V gene: TRBV3-1/TRBV3-2; CDR3 protein: ASSQELYGLLGGGANVLT
V gene: TRBV6-2/TRBV6-3; CDR3 protein: ASSTSGATLH
V gene: TRBV7-9; CDR3 protein: ASSFGQLNTEAF
V gene: TRBV30; CDR3 protein: AWSVVRGNTIY
V gene: TRBV11-1; CDR3 protein: ASSRGQGAREQY
V gene: TRBV5-1; CDR3 protein: ASTTGAYNEQF
V gene: TRBV5-4; CDR3 protein: ASSLDNYGTEAF
V gene: TRBV10-3; CDR3 protein: AIKGDRMNTEAF
V gene: TRBV4-2; CDR3 protein: ASSRVGGTQSYYEQY
V gene: TRBV27; CDR3 protein: ASSRNQGDYGYT
V gene: TRBV6-5; CDR3 protein: ASSYEDRPYGYT
V gene: TRBV2; CDR3 protein: ASGQGPRAF
V gene: TRBV6-4; CDR3 protein: ASRSWTGNTEAF
V gene: TRBV19; CDR3 protein: ASRKTVNEKLF
V gene: TRBV6-1; CDR3 protein: ASSEGSLRSYGYT
V gene: TRBV7-2; CDR3 protein: ASSLAGVGYGYT
V gene: TRBV2; CDR3 protein: ASGQVSGQPQH
V gene: TRBV19; CDR3 protein: ASTGGPTTNEKLF
V gene: TRBV11-2; CDR3 protein: ASSSRAGTEAF
V gene: TRBV11-1; CDR3 protein: ASRQGFSYNEQF
V gene: TRBV19; CDR3 protein: ASSTAGRPTEAF
V gene: TRBV27; CDR3 protein: ASSYDRGDTQY
V gene: TRBV19; CDR3 protein: ASIRQGDNQPQH
V gene: TRBV5-1; CDR3 protein: ASSLGPDGGTGELF
V gene: TRBV14; CDR3 protein: ASSQDLANEQF
V gene: TRBV30; CDR3 protein: AWSFPGGVEKLF
V gene: TRBV6-2/TRBV6-3; CDR3 protein: ASSPTGLRGYT
V gene: TRBV5-4; CDR3 protein: ASSSADRANTEAF
V gene: TRBV6-5; CDR3 protein: ASPRQGLVDEQF
V gene: TRBV5-6; CDR3 protein: ASSLGGGYT
V gene: TRBV5-4; CDR3 protein: ASSLGTGNNYGYT
V gene: TRBV5-1; CDR3 protein: ASSLAGGEGYT
V gene: TRBV6-1; CDR3 protein: ASSETGPFSGNTIY
V gene: TRBV15; CDR3 protein: ATSRDRGPWGYT
V gene: TRBV14; CDR3 protein: ASSQGWGDTGELF
V gene: TRBV5-1; CDR3 protein: ASSLGQWVADGYT
V gene: TRBV11-2; CDR3 protein: ASSNLQGASYNEQF
V gene: TRBV5-6; CDR3 protein: ASSLATEAF
V gene: TRBV4-2; CDR3 protein: ASSQVQGARDSPLH
V gene: TRBV14; CDR3 protein: ASSHRDRVFYVGYT
V gene: TRBV4-1; CDR3 protein: ASRLVLSTNEKLF
V gene: TRBV3-1/TRBV3-2; CDR3 protein: ASSQAGEQPQH